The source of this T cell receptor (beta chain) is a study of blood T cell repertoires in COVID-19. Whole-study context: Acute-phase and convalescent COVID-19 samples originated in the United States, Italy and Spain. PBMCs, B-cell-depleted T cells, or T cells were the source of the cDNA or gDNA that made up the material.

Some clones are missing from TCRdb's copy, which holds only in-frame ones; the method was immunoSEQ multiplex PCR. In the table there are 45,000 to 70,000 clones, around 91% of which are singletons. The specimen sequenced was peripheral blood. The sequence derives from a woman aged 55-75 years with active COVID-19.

CDR3 coding DNA: TGTGCCAGCAGTTTACCTCTCCTCTCTGGGGCCAACGTCCTGACTTTC. Translation gives CASSLPLLSGANVLTF. The chain is built from TRBV27 and TRBJ2-6; D call uncertain. Between the trimmed V and J ends, which lost 2 bases and 0 bases, there was a span of 8 bases. This CDR3 is 16 amino acids long. Germline-derived CDR1 and CDR2 are MNHEY and SMNVEV (reference sequence).